This T cell receptor beta chain was captured by sequencing in a study of T cells after yellow fever vaccination (dated by TCRdb to the late 2010s). For context, the study as a whole: The SMART-Seq v4 Ultra Low Input RNA kit was used to prepare libraries from fractions with low cell numbers. Bulk PBMC replicates and cell subsets were isolated from blood drawn at multiple timepoints before and after both primary and secondary immunization. To track T-cell clones before and after primary and booster YFV17D yellow fever vaccination, bulk TCR alpha and beta repertoires were sequenced longitudinally. Two healthy male donors made up the cohort, one aged 18 to 29 years and the other aged 30 to 40 years. Results the study describes overall, beyond this receptor: Because the study included only a couple of donors, the extent to which the findings can be generalized is limited. The secondary T-cell response was found to be weaker but faster than the primary response, with a peak reached on day 5 rather than on day 15. Most clones expanded after primary vaccination were re-detected after the booster (approximately 96% of CD4 and around 88% of CD8), suggesting broad memory maintenance. Computational filtering was needed because FACS-sorted repertoires could contain abundant contaminating clonotypes from the bulk population. A small fraction of clonotypes showed up in both the CD4 and CD8 compartments, probably as a result of convergent recombination.

Sequencing instrument: Illumina NovaSeq 6000. Synthesis of TCR cDNA relied on 5'RACE template switching, a step that introduced a universal primer site along with unique molecular identifiers. cDNA synthesis was primed from both the TCR alpha and TCR beta constant segments. Libraries were amplified in two PCR steps, with sample barcodes and sequencing adapters added in the second step. Sequencing of the libraries was done on either Illumina HiSeq 2500 (2x100 bp) or NovaSeq (2x150 bp). As for the original processing: MIGEC was used to demultiplex reads and collapse the reads into UMI consensus sequences, and MiXCR was used for V(D)J alignment. Vaccine-responding clonotypes were identified with edgeR using replicate PBMC samples, with FDR below 0.01 and a log2 fold change above 5 up to day 15 being required. CD4 or CD8 identity was assigned to each bulk clonotype according to whether the clonotype was present at higher abundance in the sequenced CD4 repertoire or the sequenced CD8 repertoire. TCRdb reran the public reads through fastp at Q25 and MiXCR, keeping productive beta chains. Identical CDR3 proteins give one entry, which carries the most common genes and DNA. These V and J calls derive from TCRdb rather than the authors' analysis. This sample lists about 99,000 distinct CDR3 sequences; roughly 5.8% were detected once. The top ten hold 35% to 50% of the sample.

The sample holds a few counts of this clonotype. Its antigen is unknown. No base quality values were provided; no much bigger clone lies one nucleotide off. The treatment or condition label for this specimen denotes: live attenuated yellow fever vaccine strain. PBMCs were isolated from peripheral blood using a standard Ficoll-Paque protocol. Dynabeads CD4 and CD8 positive selection kits were used to isolate CD4 and CD8 T-cell fractions. RNA was extracted with TriZol from bulk PBMCs, CD4 and CD8 fractions, and dextramer-positive and dextramer-negative fractions. The CDR3 starts with the cysteine, ends with the phenylalanine, and has 14 residues. Only the CDR3 portion is preserved as DNA: 42 bases, with reading frame beginning at the first base. CDR1 MNHEY and CDR2 SVGAGI are derived from the germline V gene. V gives up 0 bases and J gives up 0 bases, and the segment between their germline ends measures 4 bases.

The source of this sequence is a man between 18 and 35 years old who received the YFV17D yellow fever vaccine. The sequence joins TRBV6-5 to TRBJ2-3, with the identity of the D gene unclear. Material: CD8+ T cells sorted from PBMCs, obtained 10 days after the yellow fever booster vaccination. The nucleotide sequence reads TGTGCCAGCAGTTACTCGGGCAGCACAGATACGCAGTATTTT. Translated, this gives CASSYSGSTDTQYF.